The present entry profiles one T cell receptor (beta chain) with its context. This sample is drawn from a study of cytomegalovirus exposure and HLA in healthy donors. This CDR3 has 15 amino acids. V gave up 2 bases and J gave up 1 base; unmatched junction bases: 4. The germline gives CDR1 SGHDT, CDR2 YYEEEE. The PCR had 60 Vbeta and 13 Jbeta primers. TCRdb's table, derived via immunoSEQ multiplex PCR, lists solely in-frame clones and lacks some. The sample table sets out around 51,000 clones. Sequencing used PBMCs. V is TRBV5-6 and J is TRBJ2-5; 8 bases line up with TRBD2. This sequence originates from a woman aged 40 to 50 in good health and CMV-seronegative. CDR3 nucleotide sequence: TGTGCCAGCAGCTTTCTAGCGGGCTTCCAAGAGACCCAGTACTTC. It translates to CASSFLAGFQETQYF.